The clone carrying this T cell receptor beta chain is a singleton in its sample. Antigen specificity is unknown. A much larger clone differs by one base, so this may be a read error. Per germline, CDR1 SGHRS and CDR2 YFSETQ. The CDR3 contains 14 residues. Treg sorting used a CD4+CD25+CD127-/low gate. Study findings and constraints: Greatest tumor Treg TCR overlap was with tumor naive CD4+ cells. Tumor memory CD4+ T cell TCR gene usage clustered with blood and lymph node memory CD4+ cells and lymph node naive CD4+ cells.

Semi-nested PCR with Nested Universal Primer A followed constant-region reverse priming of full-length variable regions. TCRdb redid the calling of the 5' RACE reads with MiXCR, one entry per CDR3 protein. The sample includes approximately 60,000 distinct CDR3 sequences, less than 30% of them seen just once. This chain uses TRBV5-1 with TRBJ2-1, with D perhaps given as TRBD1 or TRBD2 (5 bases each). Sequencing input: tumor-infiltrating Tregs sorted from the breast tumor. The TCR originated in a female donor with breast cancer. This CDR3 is CAGSLEDTYNEQFF. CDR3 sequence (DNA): TGCGCCGGCAGCTTGGAGGACACCTACAATGAGCAGTTCTTC. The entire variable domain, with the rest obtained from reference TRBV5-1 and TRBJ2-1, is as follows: KAGVTQTPRYLIKTRGQQVTLSCSPISGHRSVSWYQQTPGQGLQFLFEYFSETQRNKGNFPGRFSGRQFSNSRSEMNVSTLELGDSALYLCAGSLEDTYNEQFFGPGTRLTVL.